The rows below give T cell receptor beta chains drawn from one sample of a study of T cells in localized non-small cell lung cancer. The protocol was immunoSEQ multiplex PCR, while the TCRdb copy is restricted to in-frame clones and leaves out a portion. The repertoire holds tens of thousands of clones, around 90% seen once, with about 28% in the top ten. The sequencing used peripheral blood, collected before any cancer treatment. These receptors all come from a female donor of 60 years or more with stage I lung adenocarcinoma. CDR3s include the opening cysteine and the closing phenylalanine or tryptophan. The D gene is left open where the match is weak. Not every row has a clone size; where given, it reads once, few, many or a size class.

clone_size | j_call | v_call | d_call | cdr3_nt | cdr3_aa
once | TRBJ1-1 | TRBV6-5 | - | TGTGCCAGCAGTTGGGGACGGCACACTGAAGCTTTCTTT | CASSWGRHTEAFF
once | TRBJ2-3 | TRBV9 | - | TGTGCCAGCAGCTTCCGACCCGATTTTTCAGATACGCAGTATTTT | CASSFRPDFSDTQYF
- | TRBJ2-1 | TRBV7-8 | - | TGTGCCAGCAGCCCGCCTGTTTGGGCGGTTTTTAGCAATGAGCAGTTCTTC | CASSPPVWAVFSNEQFF
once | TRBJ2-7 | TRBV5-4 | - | TGTGCCAGCAGCTTAACCGGGTCCATACCGGGAGAGCAGTACTTC | CASSLTGSIPGEQYF
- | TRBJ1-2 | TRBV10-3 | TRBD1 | TGTGCCATCAGGACCTCCGGGACAGGGGGTTTCGATGGCTACACCTTC | CAIRTSGTGGFDGYTF
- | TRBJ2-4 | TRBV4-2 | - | TGTGCCAGCAGCCCGGACAGATTCGCGCCCGAAAACATTCAGTACTTC | CASSPDRFAPENIQYF
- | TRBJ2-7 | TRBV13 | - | TGTGCCAGCAGCTTAACAGGGAACGAGCAGTACTTC | CASSLTGNEQYF
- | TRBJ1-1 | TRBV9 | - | TGTGCCAGCAGCGTAGGTTCTGGGGGGATGAACACTGAAGCTTTCTTT | CASSVGSGGMNTEAFF
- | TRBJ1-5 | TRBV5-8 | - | TGTGCCAGCAGCCAGACGCCGAATCAGCCCCAGCATTTT | CASSQTPNQPQHF
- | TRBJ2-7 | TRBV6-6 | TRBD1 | TGTGCCAGCAGTACGGGACAGGGGGCCTACGAGCAGTACTTC | CASSTGQGAYEQYF
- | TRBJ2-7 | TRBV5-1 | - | TGCGCCAGCAGCTTGGTAGAGGGGACCCGGCCCTTCTCCTACGAGCAGTACTTC | CASSLVEGTRPFSYEQYF